The 25 T cell receptor beta chains reported below all come from one sample, sequenced in a study of blood T cell repertoires in COVID-19. Sequenced by immunoSEQ multiplex PCR; TCRdb stores in-frame clones only, minus some. The sample lists roughly 300,000 clones, roughly 90% occurring once. The sample consisted of peripheral blood. These receptors were taken from a man younger than 30 who had recovered from COVID-19.

V is TRBV2 and J is TRBJ1-2, with 9 bases identical to TRBD1. CDR1 and CDR2 (germline): SNHLY, FYNNEI. The ends lost 6 bases at V and 4 bases at J; junction bases unmatched: 9. The CDR3 length is 15 residues. CDR3 nucleotides: TGTGCCAGCAGCGTGGGACAGGGCCTCTCCTATGGCTACACCTTC. Amino acid sequence: CASSVGQGLSYGYTF.

The genes are TRBV25-1 and TRBJ2-2, with 7 bases matching TRBD1. Unmatched junction bases numbered 4, after V lost 2 bases and J lost 4 bases. This CDR3 is 15 amino acids long. The germline V gene has CDR1 MGHDK and CDR2 SYGVNS. The CDR3 DNA is TGTGCCAGCAGTGAACCGGGACAGCCCACCGGGGAGCTGTTTTTT. It codes for CASSEPGQPTGELFF.

The CDR3 DNA reads as TGTGCCAGCAGCCAAGGGACAGGGGGCGCCGGTGGCTATGGCTACACCTTC. As protein: CASSQGTGGAGGYGYTF. V and J are TRBV3-1 (or the pseudogene TRBV3-2) and TRBJ1-2; 11 positions match TRBD1. In germline, CDR1 is LGHDT, CDR2 YNNKEL (reference sequence). The CDR3 sequence is 17 residues long. V lost 1 base, J lost 4 bases, and 8 bases stayed unmatched.

The DNA of the CDR3 is TGTGCCAGCAGTGAATCTGGGACAGCTTATGGCTACACCTTC. Its protein is CASSESGTAYGYTF. This chain connects TRBV25-1 to TRBJ1-2, with 7 bases aligning to TRBD1. CDR1 is MGHDK and CDR2 is SYGVNS in the germline V gene. The V gene end was trimmed by 1 base and the J gene end by 5 bases; junction bases not matched to a gene: 4. CDR3 length equals 14 residues.

The rearrangement links TRBV6-5 to TRBJ2-2; 7 bases align to TRBD2. The V gene's germline CDR1 is MNHEY and CDR2 SVGAGI. The V and J ends lost 7 bases and 1 base, in that order; junction bases with no gene match: 6. The CDR3 is made up of 15 amino acids. The DNA for the CDR3 is TGTGCCAGCACCCCTTGGGAGGGGAACACCGGGGAGCTGTTTTTT. This sequence encodes CASTPWEGNTGELFF.

The V and J genes are TRBV18 and TRBJ2-7, with D possibly matching TRBD1 (6 bases). V was shortened by 6 bases and J by 2 bases, with 17 bases between the two germline ends. Germline V gene sequence: CDR1 KGHSH, CDR2 LQKENI. The CDR3 is 15 amino acids. As DNA, the CDR3 is TGTGCCAGCTCCCGCGCAGGGGTCCCACCCTACGAGCAGTACTTC. Encoded protein: CASSRAGVPPYEQYF.

The rearrangement links TRBV29-1 to TRBJ2-3; TRBD1 aligns across 12 bases. The CDR3 extends over 15 amino acids. Unmatched junction bases numbered 5, after V lost 4 bases and J lost 3 bases. The germline V gene has CDR1 SQVTM and CDR2 ANQGSEA. This chain's CDR3 is CSVVGTGGGTDTQYF. As DNA, the CDR3 is TGCAGCGTTGTAGGGACAGGGGGCGGAACAGATACGCAGTATTTT.

The rearrangement uses TRBV4-1 and TRBJ2-1, with a possible D match to TRBD1 (5 bases). V was pared by 0 bases and J by 8 bases, with 17 bases between. The germline V gene encodes CDR1 MGHRA and CDR2 YSYEKL. This CDR3 is 16 amino acids long. The CDR3 DNA follows: TGCGCCAGCAGCCAAGAGGAAGGAAGGGGCGTAGATGAGCAGTTCTTC. The encoded protein is CASSQEEGRGVDEQFF.

This sequence joins TRBV13 and TRBJ2-1, with 7 bases identical to TRBD2. The CDR3 contains 14 residues. V dropped 10 bases and J dropped 3; count of bases not matched to a gene: 9. Germline loops: CDR1 PRHDT, CDR2 FYEKMQ (reference sequence). CDR3 protein: CATGTKGLYNEQFF. CDR3 in DNA: TGTGCCACCGGGACTAAAGGACTCTACAATGAGCAGTTCTTC. The entire variable domain, with the rest obtained from reference TRBV13 and TRBJ2-1, is as follows: AAGVIQSPRHLIKEKRETATLKCYPIPRHDTVYWYQQGPGQDPQFLISFYEKMQSDKGSIPDRFSAQQFSDYHSELNMSSLELGDSALYFCATGTKGLYNEQFFGPGTRLTVL.

V and J are TRBV6-2 or TRBV6-3 and TRBJ2-7, with 7 bases aligning to TRBD1. CDR3 size: 19 residues. The V segment lost 0 bases and the J segment 7 bases; nucleotides outside the gene matches: 21. The germline gives CDR1 MNHEY, CDR2 SVGEGT. CDR3 protein: CASSYSLPTGALLQGEQYF. CDR3 nucleotides: TGTGCCAGCAGTTACTCGCTTCCTACAGGGGCCCTCCTTCAGGGGGAGCAGTACTTC.

Only one count was recorded for this clone. The genes are TRBV9 and TRBJ2-1; maybe TRBD1 (6 bases). This CDR3 has 17 amino acids. Germline V gene sequence: CDR1 SGDLS, CDR2 YYNGEE. Trimming left V 1 base short and J 0 bases short, with 14 bases between. CDR3 nucleotide sequence: TGTGCCAGCAGCGTATTCTCAGGGGTCAGCTCCTACAATGAGCAGTTCTTC. Translating it yields CASSVFSGVSSYNEQFF.

This clone was seen only once. The rearrangement uses TRBV4-1 and TRBJ1-4, with 10 bases matching TRBD1. Germline CDR1 reads MGHRA; CDR2 reads YSYEKL. V was clipped by 1 base and J by 6 bases; unmatched bases: 5. CDR3 size: 16 residues. The CDR3 sequence: CASSQGQGAEYEKLFF. CDR3 sequence (DNA): TGCGCCAGCAGCCAAGGACAGGGGGCTGAGTATGAAAAACTGTTTTTT.

J is TRBJ2-1 and V is TRBV15; the match to TRBD2 covers 8 bases. Germline V CDR1 and CDR2: LNHNV, YYDKDF (reference sequence). This CDR3 region has 15 residues. The junction had 15 bases not matched to a gene; V was cut back by 8 bases and J by 9 bases. CDR3 protein: CATREGGAGNSEQFF. The CDR3 coding sequence is TGTGCCACCCGGGAGGGGGGCGCGGGGAACTCTGAGCAGTTCTTC.

This clone appeared once. This chain uses TRBV30 with TRBJ2-5; 8 nucleotides align to TRBD1. The CDR3 runs to 15 residues. Germline V gives CDR1 GTSNPN, CDR2 SVGIG (reference sequence). After removal of 0 bases from V and 5 bases from J, the junction contained 8 bases not matched to a gene. The CDR3 bases are TGTGCCTGGAGTGTAGGGGCAGGGGGCTATGAGACCCAGTACTTC. Translation gives CAWSVGAGGYETQYF. The whole variable domain, filled in from reference TRBV30 and TRBJ2-5, reads SQTIHQWPATLVQPVGSPLSLECTVEGTSNPNLYWYRQAAGRGLQLLFYSVGIGQISSEVPQNLSASRPQDRQFILSSKKLLLSDSGFYLCAWSVGAGGYETQYFGPGTRLLVL.

The CDR3 bases are TGCGCCAGCAGCCCAGGGACTAGCGGAAACAATGAGCAGTTCTTC. Its translation is CASSPGTSGNNEQFF. V and J are TRBV5-1 and TRBJ2-1; TRBD2 matches 11 bases. The germline V gene has CDR1 SGHRS and CDR2 YFSETQ. This CDR3 has 15 residues. V dropped 4 bases and J dropped 5; count of bases not matched to a gene: 5.

The chain is built from TRBV7-2 and TRBJ1-4, with 7 bases matching TRBD1. The germline V gene has CDR1 SGHTA and CDR2 FQGNSA. J gave up 0 bases and V 2 bases, and 9 bases lay outside the gene matches. This CDR3 is built from 18 residues. The CDR3 DNA follows: TGTGCCAGCAGCTTATACCGGGACAGCCTCGCAACTAATGAAAAACTGTTTTTT. This codes for CASSLYRDSLATNEKLFF.

The chain has TRBV7-9 and TRBJ2-1; D not resolved. The CDR3 has 15 residues. Trimming cost V 4 bases and J 6 bases, with 16 bases left between them. CDR1 and CDR2 from the germline V gene are SEHNR and FQNEAQ (reference sequence). This CDR3 is CASSSTVSQLNEQFF. Here the CDR3 DNA reads TGTGCCAGCAGCTCCACCGTTTCCCAACTCAATGAGCAGTTCTTC.

The V call is TRBV11-2, the J call TRBJ1-1; 9 positions match TRBD1. The CDR3 is 14 residues long. Germline lookup yields CDR1 SGHAT and CDR2 FQNNGV. With V trimmed by 2 bases and J by 11 bases, 9 bases remained unmatched. The CDR3 DNA is TGTGCCAGCAGCTTACCCCCCGGGACAGGGTTGGCTTTCTTT. It translates to CASSLPPGTGLAFF.

The gene calls are TRBV5-1 and TRBJ2-1; a weak D match, TRBD2 (6 bases). Germline values: CDR1 SGHRS, CDR2 YFSETQ. The CDR3 runs 15 residues. V lost 0 bases and J 5 bases, leaving 12 bases between the germline ends. The CDR3: CASSLDGTSHNEQFF. The DNA for the CDR3 is TGCGCCAGCAGCTTGGATGGGACTTCGCACAATGAGCAGTTCTTC.

The chain uses TRBV27 and TRBJ2-5; possibly TRBD1 for D (6 bases). Germline CDR1 MNHEY, CDR2 SMNVEV (reference sequence). Trimming took 5 bases from V and 1 from J, leaving 17 bases between them. The CDR3 spans 16 residues. The CDR3 loop reads CASSPHPVGAQETQYF. The CDR3 nucleotides are TGTGCCAGCAGTCCTCACCCCGTGGGGGCCCAAGAGACCCAGTACTTC.

This chain connects TRBV5-4 to TRBJ2-4, with TRBD1 identical over 7 bases. Germline V gene data show CDR1 as SGHNT and CDR2 as YYREEE (reference sequence). V lost 0 bases, J lost 0 bases, and 6 bases stayed unmatched. CDR3 length: 17 amino acids. The CDR3 DNA is TGTGCCAGCAGCTTGGCGGGACAGCCCCTAGCCAAAAACATTCAGTACTTC. The encoded protein is CASSLAGQPLAKNIQYF.

J is TRBJ2-7 and V is TRBV7-3; D might be TRBD2 (6 bases). The germline V and J ends were trimmed by 5 bases and 5 bases, with 16 bases remaining between them. Looked up from germline, CDR1 is SGHTA and CDR2 is FQGTGA. This CDR3 has 14 residues. The CDR3 sequence: CASSISGLDHEQYF. CDR3 sequence (DNA): TGTGCCAGCAGCATCTCGGGACTGGACCACGAGCAGTACTTC.

This chain joins TRBV25-1 and TRBJ1-4, with unresolved D. V lost 2 bases to trimming and J lost 7 bases, with 8 bases between them. CDR1 is MGHDK and CDR2 is SYGVNS in the germline V gene. This CDR3 is 13 amino acids long. CDR3 residues: CASSEAGFEKLFF. DNA for the CDR3: TGTGCCAGCAGTGAAGCGGGGTTTGAAAAACTGTTTTTT.

This clone came up once. This chain uses TRBV3-1 (or the pseudogene TRBV3-2) with TRBJ2-5, with 14 bases that match TRBD2. V was clipped by 1 base and J by 1 base; unmatched bases: 14. This CDR3 contains 21 residues. Germline V gives CDR1 LGHDT, CDR2 YNNKEL (reference sequence). Written as DNA, the CDR3 is TGTGCCAGCAGCCAAGTAGGGACTAGCGGGGGCGGACGTTGGGGCCAAGAGACCCAGTACTTC. It yields the protein CASSQVGTSGGGRWGQETQYF.

Only one count was recorded for this clone. The chain is built from TRBV5-1 and TRBJ1-5; D possibly corresponds to TRBD1 (5 bases). The CDR3 has 16 amino acids. V shed 8 bases and J shed 0 bases, with 18 bases lying between them. Germline V CDR1 and CDR2: SGHRS, YFSETQ. In DNA form, the CDR3 reads TGCGCCAGGTACTGGGGTGGGGCCCGTAGCAATCAGCCCCAGCATTTT. Translating it yields CARYWGGARSNQPQHF.